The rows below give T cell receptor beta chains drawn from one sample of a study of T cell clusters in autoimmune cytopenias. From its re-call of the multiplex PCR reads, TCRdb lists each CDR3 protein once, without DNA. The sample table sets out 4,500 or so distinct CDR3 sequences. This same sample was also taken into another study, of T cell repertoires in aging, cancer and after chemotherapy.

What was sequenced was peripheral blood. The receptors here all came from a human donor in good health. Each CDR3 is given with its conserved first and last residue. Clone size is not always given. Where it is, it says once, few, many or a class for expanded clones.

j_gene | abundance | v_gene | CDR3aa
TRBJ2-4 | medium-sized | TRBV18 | CATSPGTLGIQYF
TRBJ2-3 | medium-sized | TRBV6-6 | CASSYGAGSTDTQYF
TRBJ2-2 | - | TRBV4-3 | CASSQDRAIGELFF
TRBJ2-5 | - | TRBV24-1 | CATSDSTGSETQYF
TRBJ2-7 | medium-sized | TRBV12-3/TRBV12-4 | CASSPDRGYEQYF
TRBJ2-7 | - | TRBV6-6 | CASSYSVERGEQYF
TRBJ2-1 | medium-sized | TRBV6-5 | CASSYSKAMYNEQFF
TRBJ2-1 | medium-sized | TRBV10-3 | CAISARTVNEQFF
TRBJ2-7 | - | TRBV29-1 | CSVVVLAGREQYF
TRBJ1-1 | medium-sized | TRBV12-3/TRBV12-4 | CASSLQGNTEAFF
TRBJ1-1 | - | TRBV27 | CASSLRSWGNTEAFF
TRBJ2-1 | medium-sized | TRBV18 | CASSPPGAEQFF
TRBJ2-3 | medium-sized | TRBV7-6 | CASSLTGVTTDTQYF
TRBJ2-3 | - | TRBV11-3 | CASSRQGGFTDTQYF
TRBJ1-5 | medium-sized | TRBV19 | CASSKDSDQPQHF
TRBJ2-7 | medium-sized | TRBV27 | CASSPITGSLPEQYF
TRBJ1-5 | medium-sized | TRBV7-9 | CASSSSEGTGLPYQPQHF
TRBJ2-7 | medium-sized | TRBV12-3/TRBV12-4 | CASSPSLLAGGPGEQYF
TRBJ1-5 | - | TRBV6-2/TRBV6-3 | CASSDPDQPQHF
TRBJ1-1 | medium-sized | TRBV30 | CAWSVQLNTEAFF
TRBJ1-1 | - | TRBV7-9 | CASSKTGGTEAFF
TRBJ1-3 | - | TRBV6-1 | CASTIFTSGNTIYF
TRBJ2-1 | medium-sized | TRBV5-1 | CASSFGSGYNEQFF
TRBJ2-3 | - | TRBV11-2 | CASSPWTNTQYF
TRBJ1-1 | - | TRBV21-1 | CASSESRQAEAFF
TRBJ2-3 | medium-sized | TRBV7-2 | CASSTRGSGRRMTDTQYF
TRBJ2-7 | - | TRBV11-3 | CASSVNRNQAYEQYF
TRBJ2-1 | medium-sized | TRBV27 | CASSLFAGRNEQFF
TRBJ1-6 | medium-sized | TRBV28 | CASRGLRSSPLHF
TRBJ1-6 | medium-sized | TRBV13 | CASSLGGGSLSPLHF
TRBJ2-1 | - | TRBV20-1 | CSARDLGGGEQFF
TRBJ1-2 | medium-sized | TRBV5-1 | CASSLAAGEAGYTF
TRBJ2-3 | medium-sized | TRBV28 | CASSSQGGGGSSTDTQYF
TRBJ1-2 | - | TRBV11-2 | CASSPQTGHSFDGYTF
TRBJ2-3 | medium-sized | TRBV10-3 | CAISELAGTDTQYF
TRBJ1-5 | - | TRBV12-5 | CASATTGHSSNQPQHF
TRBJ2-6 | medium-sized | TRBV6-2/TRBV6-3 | CASSFFGSGANVLTF
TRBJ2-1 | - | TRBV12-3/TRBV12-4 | CASTDRDPEITNEQFF
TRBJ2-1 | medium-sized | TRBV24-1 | CATRADREVDEQFF
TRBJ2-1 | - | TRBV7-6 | CASSLGTSGNEEQFF
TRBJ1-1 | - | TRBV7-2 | CASSLLAGDTEAFF
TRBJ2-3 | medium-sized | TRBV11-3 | CASSLPWATDTQYF
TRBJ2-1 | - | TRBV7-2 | CASSFTPDREGGLYNEQFF
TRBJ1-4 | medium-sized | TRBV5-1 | CASSLLDRHNEKLFF
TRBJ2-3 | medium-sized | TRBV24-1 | CATERTDTQYF
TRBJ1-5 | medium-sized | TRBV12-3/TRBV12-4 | CASSLGRNQPQHF
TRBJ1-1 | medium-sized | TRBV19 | CASSISMNTEAFF